The text below deals with one T cell receptor (beta chain). The antigen is unknown. The PCR employed 60 Vbeta primers together with 13 Jbeta primers. This table comes from immunoSEQ multiplex PCR, and its TCRdb copy is limited to in-frame clones, with some not included. The data contain 100,000 to 130,000 clones, 65% to 85% of them seen just once; the ten biggest clones take up roughly 2%. This record belongs to a study of cytomegalovirus exposure and HLA in healthy donors. Notes on the study in general: Upon later analysis, TCR association rates were observed to vary by HLA locus, being highest for DRB1 and lowest for HLA-C.

The clonotype was recovered from a man between 18 and 29 years old in good health and CMV-seronegative. Sequences were obtained from PBMCs.

CDR3 nucleotide sequence: TGTGCCAGCCAACAGAATCCCAGGGGAGACTATGGCTACACCTTC. Protein product: CASQQNPRGDYGYTF. This chain connects TRBV2 to TRBJ1-2, with D possibly TRBD1 on 6 matching bases. Germline V gene data show CDR1 as SNHLY and CDR2 as FYNNEI. The CDR3 covers 15 residues. The V gene lost 8 bases and the J gene lost 3 bases, with 19 bases spanning the gap.